This entry lists 30 T cell receptor beta chains sequenced from one sample in a study of neurological immune-mediated disorders. MiXCR was run by TCRdb on the 5' RACE reads, yielding one entry per CDR3 protein. The table lists about 17,000 distinct CDR3 sequences, around 3.4% of them singletons. The sample consisted of CD8+ T cells from blood. The origin of the receptors is a woman in her forties in good health.

This clonotype was picked up many times. The genes are TRBV28 and TRBJ2-7; no definite D call. This CDR3 contains 14 residues. Germline CDR1 is MDHEN and CDR2 is SYDVKM. The ends were cut back, 4 bases at V and 6 bases at J, with 16 bases in the middle. The CDR3 DNA sequence: TGTGCCAGCAGTTCCCCGGTTGGTGGGTCCGAGCAGTACTTC. Translated: CASSSPVGGSEQYF.

This clonotype was found many times. The V call is TRBV7-8, the J call TRBJ2-3; 8 nucleotides line up with TRBD1. CDR3 size: 15 residues. The ends lost 5 bases at V and 0 bases at J; junction bases unmatched: 4. CDR1 and CDR2 from the germline V gene are SGHVS and FQNEAQ. The CDR3 region has the DNA TGTGCCAGCAGCCCAGGGGGCGGGAGCACAGATACGCAGTATTTT. Translation gives CASSPGGGSTDTQYF.

In this sample, this clonotype turned up many times. V usage is TRBV7-9 and J usage is TRBJ2-5; 8 nucleotides align to TRBD2. Germline CDR1 is SEHNR and CDR2 is FQNEAQ (reference sequence). Trimming removed 2 bases from V and 7 bases from J; junction bases left unmatched: 9. The length of the CDR3 is 15 residues. Written as DNA, the CDR3 is TGTGCCAGCAGCTTAATGGGGGCTAGCGGGCCGACCCAGTACTTC. This encodes CASSLMGASGPTQYF.

This clonotype was seen many times. The chain carries TRBV7-2 and TRBJ2-7; 7 bases line up with TRBD2. Germline CDR1 is SGHTA and CDR2 is FQGNSA. The CDR3 length is 16 residues. Trimming at V came to 0 bases and at J to 1 base, leaving 6 bases not matched to a gene. CDR3 coding DNA: TGTGCCAGCAGCTTAGCGAGCGGGATTAAGTCCTACGAGCAGTACTTC. Amino acid sequence: CASSLASGIKSYEQYF.

This clonotype has at least ten counts. The chain uses TRBV6-4 and TRBJ2-3; D unclear. V gave up 4 bases and J gave up 0 bases, with 8 bases separating them. Germline-derived CDR1 and CDR2 are MRHNA and SNTAGT. There are 14 residues in the CDR3. The CDR3 DNA sequence: TGTGCCAGCAGTGGAGAGCATAGCACAGATACGCAGTATTTT. Protein sequence: CASSGEHSTDTQYF.

In its sample, this clonotype was seen many times. The rearrangement joins TRBV6-4 to TRBJ2-1; D might be TRBD2 (6 bases). The V gene's germline CDR1 is MRHNA and CDR2 SNTAGT. The V end lost 3 bases, the J end lost 3 bases, and 9 bases lay between the germline ends. The CDR3 runs to 14 residues. CDR3 residues: CASSEGGDYNEQFF. Here the CDR3 DNA reads TGTGCCAGCAGTGAGGGCGGGGACTACAATGAGCAGTTCTTC.

This clonotype was counted at least ten times. The chain uses TRBV5-1 and TRBJ2-7, with D hard to call. In germline, CDR1 is SGHRS, CDR2 YFSETQ. The CDR3 runs to 12 residues. V was shortened by 1 base and J by 3 bases, with 5 bases between the two germline ends. The CDR3 is CASSLNIYEQYF. The CDR3 DNA sequence: TGCGCCAGCAGCTTGAACATCTACGAGCAGTACTTC.

In its sample, this clonotype was seen many times. The chain couples TRBV28 to TRBJ1-4, with a tentative D call TRBD1 (6 bases). Trimming shortened V by 4 bases and J by 4 bases, and 13 bases separated the two germline ends. There are 15 residues in the CDR3. The germline gives CDR1 MDHEN, CDR2 SYDVKM. CDR3 sequence (DNA): TGTGCCAGCAGTTCGGGACAAGGCTTTAATGAAAAACTGTTTTTT. Protein: CASSSGQGFNEKLFF. Together with reference TRBV28 and TRBJ1-4, the CDR3 gives the full variable domain: DVKVTQSSRYLVKRTGEKVFLECVQDMDHENMFWYRQDPGLGLRLIYFSYDVKMKEKGDIPEGYSVSREKKERFSLILESASTNQTSMYLCASSSGQGFNEKLFFGSGTQLSVL.

This clonotype has ten or more counts. The chain has TRBV27 and TRBJ2-7, with D perhaps TRBD2 (6 bases). The CDR3 is made up of 14 amino acids. V shed 3 bases and J shed 6 bases, with 15 bases lying between them. Germline V gene lookup returns CDR1 MNHEY and CDR2 SMNVEV (reference sequence). CDR3 in amino acids: CASSLAGPDPEQYF. As DNA, the CDR3 is TGTGCCAGCAGTTTGGCGGGACCCGACCCCGAGCAGTACTTC.

Many counts were recorded for this clonotype. The chain carries TRBV29-1 and TRBJ2-1; D ambiguous. The V gene's germline CDR1 is SQVTM and CDR2 ANQGSEA. The CDR3 contains 12 residues. V was trimmed by 5 bases and J by 8 bases, leaving 13 bases between them. The CDR3 region is CSVSWRGDEQFF. CDR3 DNA: TGCAGCGTTAGCTGGCGTGGGGATGAGCAGTTCTTC.

This clonotype was found many times. J is TRBJ2-7 and V is TRBV29-1; 8 bases map to TRBD2. CDR3 size: 14 residues. The ends lost 3 bases at V and 2 bases at J; junction bases unmatched: 6. Per the germline V gene, CDR1 is SQVTM and CDR2 is ANQGSEA. CDR3 sequence reads: CSVDGSGTTYEQYF. Here the CDR3 DNA reads TGCAGCGTTGATGGTAGCGGGACCACCTACGAGCAGTACTTC.

This clonotype has a count of ten or more. The chain links TRBV7-9 to TRBJ2-2; D uncertain. This CDR3 has 11 residues. Germline CDR1 reads SEHNR; CDR2 reads FQNEAQ (reference sequence). Trimming took off 4 bases at V and 9 bases at J, with 6 bases between the two ends. The CDR3 bases are TGTGCCAGCAGCTCGGGCCGGGAGCTGTTTTTT. Translation gives CASSSGRELFF. The variable domain in full, with the rest retrieved from reference TRBV7-9 and TRBJ2-2, is DTGVSQNPRHKITKRGQNVTFRCDPISEHNRLYWYRQTLGQGPEFLTYFQNEAQLEKSRLLSDRFSAERPKGSFSTLEIQRTEQGDSAMYLCASSSGRELFFGEGSRLTVL.

This clonotype has ten or more counts. This sequence joins TRBV7-9 and TRBJ2-7, with TRBD1 matching over 7 bases. Germline V gene sequence: CDR1 SEHNR, CDR2 FQNEAQ (reference sequence). The V segment lost 0 bases and the J segment 5 bases; nucleotides outside the gene matches: 7. The CDR3 length is 15 residues. This CDR3 is CASSLAAGGLDEQYF. In DNA, the CDR3 is TGTGCCAGCAGCTTAGCGGCAGGGGGATTGGACGAGCAGTACTTC. Drawing the rest from reference TRBV7-9 and TRBJ2-7, the complete variable domain is DTGVSQNPRHKITKRGQNVTFRCDPISEHNRLYWYRQTLGQGPEFLTYFQNEAQLEKSRLLSDRFSAERPKGSFSTLEIQRTEQGDSAMYLCASSLAAGGLDEQYFGPGTRLTVT.

The table lists this clonotype with many counts. The V gene is TRBV7-9, the J gene TRBJ2-1, with D tentatively TRBD1 (5 bases). Trimming cost V 1 base and J 8 bases, with 9 bases left between them. The CDR3 consists of 13 residues. Per germline, CDR1 SEHNR and CDR2 FQNEAQ (reference sequence). In nucleotides, the CDR3 is TGTGCCAGCAGCTTAGAGGCGACAGATGAGCAGTTCTTC. Amino acid sequence: CASSLEATDEQFF.

In its sample, this clonotype was seen many times. The gene calls are TRBV3-1 and TRBJ2-5; 8 bases align to TRBD1. The CDR3 sequence is 16 residues long. J was trimmed by 1 base and V by 8 bases; bases with no gene match: 12. Germline CDR1 is LGHDT and CDR2 is YNNKEL (reference sequence). CDR3 DNA: TGTGCCAGCGCCACCCCCGACAGGGGTGGCCAAGAGACCCAGTACTTC. Its protein is CASATPDRGGQETQYF.

This clonotype was recorded at least ten times. The V and J genes are TRBV28 and TRBJ2-5; the D gene could be TRBD1 or TRBD2 (5 bases each). Germline loops: CDR1 MDHEN, CDR2 SYDVKM. With 8 bases removed from V and 0 bases from J, the gap between germline ends came to 25 bases. The CDR3 has 18 amino acids. CDR3 coding DNA: TGTGCCAGCTCAACCGGGGCCTACCGGCCGGTGAACCAAGAGACCCAGTACTTC. Protein sequence: CASSTGAYRPVNQETQYF.

Ten or more counts support this clonotype. V usage is TRBV5-1 and J usage is TRBJ2-7, with 8 bases that match TRBD1. J lost 2 bases, V lost 0 bases, and 1 base had no gene match. The CDR3 runs 14 residues. Germline V lookup: CDR1 SGHRS, CDR2 YFSETQ. This CDR3 is CASSLVDRAYEQYF. CDR3 in DNA: TGCGCCAGCAGCTTGGTGGACAGGGCCTACGAGCAGTACTTC.

This clonotype has a count of ten or more. V usage is TRBV27 and J usage is TRBJ2-7, with 12 positions matching TRBD1. The CDR3 is 14 amino acids. Looked up from germline, CDR1 is MNHEY and CDR2 is SMNVEV (reference sequence). The ends lost 8 bases at V and 6 bases at J; junction bases unmatched: 8. The CDR3 here is CASGLGTGGPEQYF. In DNA, the CDR3 is TGTGCCAGCGGTCTGGGGACAGGGGGCCCCGAGCAGTACTTC.

This clonotype was picked up many times. CDR3 in amino acids: CASSLGPRSQETQYF. CDR3 DNA: TGTGCCAGCAGCTTAGGCCCTCGGAGCCAAGAGACCCAGTACTTC. The J gene is TRBJ2-5, the V gene TRBV7-9; D remains unclear. Germline-derived CDR1 and CDR2 are SEHNR and FQNEAQ (reference sequence). This CDR3 has 15 amino acids. Between the trimmed V and J ends, which lost 1 base and 1 base, there was a span of 10 bases.

In this sample, this clonotype turned up many times. V usage is TRBV5-1 and J usage is TRBJ2-3; no definite D call. Between the trimmed V and J ends, which lost 2 bases and 3 bases, there was a span of 13 bases. The CDR3 consists of 15 residues. Germline loops: CDR1 SGHRS, CDR2 YFSETQ. In nucleotides, the CDR3 is TGCGCCAGCAGCTTTGAAGGCCAAGGGACAGATACGCAGTATTTT. Protein product: CASSFEGQGTDTQYF.

This clonotype was observed at least ten times. The chain combines TRBV9 with TRBJ1-2; 7 bases match TRBD1. Germline CDR1 SGDLS, CDR2 YYNGEE. This CDR3 has 16 residues. Unmatched junction bases numbered 9, after V lost 1 base and J lost 3 bases. The CDR3 nucleotides are TGTGCCAGCAGCGTACGGGAACGTGACAGGGACTATGGCTACACCTTC. Translating it yields CASSVRERDRDYGYTF.

On this clonotype: Since a much larger clone is just one base distant, this may be a read error. V and J are TRBV21-1 and TRBJ2-1; TRBD1, the table's D call, was not compared with the DNA. TRBV21-1 is a documented pseudogene. The CDR3 is made up of 15 amino acids. The CDR3 sequence is CANRPLVWTVNEQFF. DNA of the CDR3: TGTGCCAACAGGCCCCTGGTTTGGACAGTCAATGAGCAGTTCTTC.

This clonotype was detected many times. The rearrangement uses TRBV7-3 and TRBJ2-1; 8 bases are a match to TRBD1. The V gene's germline CDR1 is SGHTA and CDR2 FQGTGA. The CDR3 loop spans 16 amino acids. Germline trimming cut 6 bases from V and 5 bases from J; bases unmatched to any gene: 12. DNA for the CDR3: TGTGCCAGCAGAGACTCCCGACAGGGGCTCGACAATGAGCAGTTCTTC. Encoded protein: CASRDSRQGLDNEQFF.

This clonotype was seen many times. The V and J genes are TRBV4-3 and TRBJ1-2, with TRBD1 matching 7 bases. Germline trimming cut 1 base from V and 6 bases from J; bases unmatched to any gene: 11. CDR1 is LGHNA, CDR2 YSLEER, per germline. The CDR3 totals 16 residues. CDR3 in DNA: TGCGCCAGCAGCCAAGGGGTCAGGGGGGCTTTAGATGGCTACACCTTC. Translation gives CASSQGVRGALDGYTF.

This clonotype was seen ten or more times. Here the CDR3 reads CASSLTANYEQYF. DNA of the CDR3: TGTGCCAGCAGCTTAACAGCAAACTACGAGCAGTACTTC. This chain connects TRBV11-2 to TRBJ2-7, with D unresolved. V shed 2 bases and J shed 3 bases, with 8 bases lying between them. Germline CDR1 reads SGHAT; CDR2 reads FQNNGV. The CDR3 has 13 amino acids. The full variable domain, its missing parts supplied by reference TRBV11-2 and TRBJ2-7, is EAGVAQSPRYKIIEKRQSVAFWCNPISGHATLYWYQQILGQGPKLLIQFQNNGVVDDSQLPKDRFSAERLKGVDSTLKIQPAKLEDSAVYLCASSLTANYEQYFGPGTRLTVT.

There are many counts of this clonotype. The chain joins TRBV7-2 to TRBJ1-2; no reliable D call. Between the trimmed V and J ends, which lost 3 bases and 4 bases, there was a span of 15 bases. The CDR3 is 15 amino acids. The germline V gene has CDR1 SGHTA and CDR2 FQGNSA. This CDR3 reads CASSFEGSGGYGYTF. The CDR3 DNA sequence: TGTGCCAGCAGCTTCGAAGGGTCCGGAGGCTATGGCTACACCTTC.

This clonotype was found many times. The chain is built from TRBV5-1 and TRBJ2-1; D uncertain. Between the trimmed V and J ends, which lost 1 base and 6 bases, there was a span of 5 bases. Germline CDR1 SGHRS, CDR2 YFSETQ. The CDR3 sequence is 12 residues long. The CDR3 loop is CASSLSGNEQFF. In nucleotides, the CDR3 is TGCGCCAGCAGCTTGTCTGGCAATGAGCAGTTCTTC.

This clonotype was seen at least ten times. This chain uses TRBV7-2 with TRBJ2-7; 7 nucleotides align to TRBD1. This CDR3 has 15 residues. The ends lost 5 bases at V and 5 bases at J; junction bases unmatched: 12. Germline lookup yields CDR1 SGHTA and CDR2 FQGNSA. DNA of the CDR3: TGTGCCAGCAGCCCGAACCACAGGGGATGGGACGAGCAGTACTTC. Translation: CASSPNHRGWDEQYF.

This clonotype was picked up many times. The CDR3 reads CASSYSESYEQYF. The CDR3 DNA reads as TGTGCCAGCAGTTACTCGGAATCCTACGAGCAGTACTTC. This chain links TRBV6-2 or TRBV6-3 with TRBJ2-7; the D is unclear. CDR3 length equals 13 residues. Germline assignment: CDR1 MNHEY and CDR2 SVGEGT. Trimming left V 0 bases short and J 1 base short, with 4 bases between.

This clonotype was seen many times. The V and J genes are TRBV24-1 and TRBJ2-1; D remains ambiguous. The germline gives CDR1 KGHDR, CDR2 SFDVKD. The CDR3 is 14 residues long. The V end was cut by 1 base, the J end by 2 bases, with 5 bases between. The chain's CDR3 is CATSDFRPYNEQFF. The CDR3 DNA sequence: TGTGCCACCAGTGATTTCAGGCCCTACAATGAGCAGTTCTTC.